The 5 T cell receptor beta chains given below trace back to one sample, sequenced in a study of T-cell memory formation after mild COVID-19. TCRdb used MiXCR to reprocess the 5' RACE reads, holding one entry per CDR3 protein. The table includes over 500,000 distinct CDR3 sequences, 17% detected once. Material: PBMCs or a T cell subset sorted from them (not recorded which). Receptor source: an adult woman who had mild COVID-19 (a few samples of this study predate the infection). Cell type and time point are not known.

The chain couples TRBV6-5 to TRBJ2-2; possible D gene TRBD2, 7 bases. Trimming stripped 2 bases from V and 7 bases from J, with 14 bases between. The CDR3 totals 15 residues. CDR1 is MNHEY and CDR2 is SVGAGI in the germline V gene. DNA for the CDR3: TGTGCCAGCAGTTACAGGGGGGGCTTGCGCGGGGAGCTGTTTTTT. Its translation is CASSYRGGLRGELFF.

This chain connects TRBV25-1 to TRBJ2-2, with D uncertain. V lost 9 bases to trimming and J lost 1 base, with 3 bases between them. This CDR3 contains 11 residues. CDR1 is MGHDK and CDR2 is SYGVNS in the germline V gene. The CDR3 nucleotides are TGTGCCAGTTGGAACACCGGGGAGCTGTTTTTT. This sequence encodes CASWNTGELFF.

CDR3 sequence: CASTYEVPSVNNEQFF. Written as DNA, the CDR3 is TGTGCCAGCACCTACGAGGTACCTAGCGTGAACAATGAGCAGTTCTTC. The chain carries TRBV7-2 and TRBJ2-1; maybe TRBD2 (6 bases). CDR1 is SGHTA and CDR2 is FQGNSA in the germline V gene. The V end lost 7 bases, the J end lost 5 bases, and 21 bases lay between the germline ends. This CDR3 has 16 amino acids.

This clonotype was found a few times. J is TRBJ2-1 and V is TRBV29-1, with D tentatively TRBD2 (7 bases). This CDR3 has 13 residues. Germline CDR1 and CDR2: SQVTM and ANQGSEA. V gave up 6 bases and J gave up 2 bases, with 11 bases separating them. CDR3 sequence: CSVERDTYNEQFF. The CDR3 DNA sequence: TGCAGCGTGGAGCGGGACACCTACAATGAGCAGTTCTTC.

This clonotype appeared a few times. The J gene is TRBJ2-5, the V gene TRBV4-1; 11 bases map to TRBD1. The CDR3 covers 15 residues. Looked up from germline, CDR1 is MGHRA and CDR2 is YSYEKL. J gave up 3 bases and V 1 base, and 1 base lay outside the gene matches. The CDR3 DNA reads as TGCGCCAGCAGCCAAGTGGGACAGGGGGAAGAGACCCAGTACTTC. Its translation is CASSQVGQGEETQYF.